The clone carrying this T cell receptor beta chain was found a few times. Only in-frame clones appear in the TCRdb table, and some are missing; sequencing was by immunoSEQ multiplex PCR. The sample has tens of thousands of clones, about 78% seen once. Trimming cost V 6 bases and J 5 bases; bases outside gene matches: 9. This CDR3 has 15 residues. The germline V gene has CDR1 MDHEN and CDR2 SYDVKM. This record comes from a study of blood T cell repertoires in COVID-19. The receptor was derived from a man aged 65-85 years with active or convalescent COVID-19. Sequencing used peripheral blood. V usage is TRBV28 and J usage is TRBJ1-5, with TRBD1 matching over 8 bases. CDR3 region: CASSRRGRMDQPQHF. The CDR3 DNA follows: TGTGCCAGCAGCCGCAGGGGGCGGATGGATCAGCCCCAGCATTTT.